This TCR beta chain derives from a study of T-cell reconstitution after alpha-beta-depleted transplantation in children. Preparation of the TCRbeta library was carried out with unique molecular identifiers. TCRdb fed the PCR reads into MiXCR, producing one record per CDR3 protein. The table has about 640,000 distinct CDR3 sequences, approximately 15% seen once. The germline gives CDR1 SGHTA, CDR2 FQGNSA. V trimming: 4 bases; J trimming: 2 bases; junction bases outside the gene matches: 10. The length of the CDR3 is 17 residues. The sequence came from a human donor who donated a stem cell graft to a child with acute myeloid leukemia. Sequenced material: PBMCs from the stem cell graft donor, taken from the stem cell graft. The chain uses TRBV7-2 and TRBJ1-4, with 7 bases aligning to TRBD1. CDR3 residues: CASSSHSRGATNEKLFF. DNA of the CDR3: TGTGCCAGCAGCTCACATTCCAGGGGGGCGACTAATGAAAAACTGTTTTTT.